This T cell receptor beta chain derives from a study of blood T cell repertoires in COVID-19. In the study overall: Sample material is recorded as cDNA or gDNA derived from T cells, B-cell-depleted T cells, or PBMCs.

Sequenced by immunoSEQ multiplex PCR; TCRdb stores in-frame clones only, minus some. The sample yields fewer than 650,000 clones, roughly 89% seen once. The V gene's germline CDR1 is LNHDA and CDR2 SQIVND (reference sequence). J lost 5 bases, V lost 4 bases, and 11 bases had no gene match. The CDR3 consists of 16 residues. The source is a woman between 45 and 60 years old with COVID-19, enrolled during active disease. This chain joins TRBV19 and TRBJ2-3, with 8 bases lining up with TRBD2. The sequenced sample was peripheral blood. Here the CDR3 DNA reads TGTGCCAGTAGTACGCTAAAATTAACTAGCGGAGATACGCAGTATTTT. This gives the protein CASSTLKLTSGDTQYF.